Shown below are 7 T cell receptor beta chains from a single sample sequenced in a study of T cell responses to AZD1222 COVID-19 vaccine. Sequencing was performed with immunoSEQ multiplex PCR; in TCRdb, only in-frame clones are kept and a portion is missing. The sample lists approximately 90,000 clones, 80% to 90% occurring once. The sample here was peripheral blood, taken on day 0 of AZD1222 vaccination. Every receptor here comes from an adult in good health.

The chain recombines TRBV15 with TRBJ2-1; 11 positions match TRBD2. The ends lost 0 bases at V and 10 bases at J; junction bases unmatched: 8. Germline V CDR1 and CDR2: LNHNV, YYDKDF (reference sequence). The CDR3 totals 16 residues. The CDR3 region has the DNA TGTGCCACCAGCAGAGATGTAGCGGGAGGGCTCGGGGAGCAGTTCTTC. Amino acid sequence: CATSRDVAGGLGEQFF.

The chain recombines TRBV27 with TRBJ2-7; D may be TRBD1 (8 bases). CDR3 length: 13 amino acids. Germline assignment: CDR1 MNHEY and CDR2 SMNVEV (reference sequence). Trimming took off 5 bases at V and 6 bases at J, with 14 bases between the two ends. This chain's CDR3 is CASSATGGGEQYF. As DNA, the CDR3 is TGTGCCAGCAGTGCTACAGGGGGGGGCGAGCAGTACTTC.

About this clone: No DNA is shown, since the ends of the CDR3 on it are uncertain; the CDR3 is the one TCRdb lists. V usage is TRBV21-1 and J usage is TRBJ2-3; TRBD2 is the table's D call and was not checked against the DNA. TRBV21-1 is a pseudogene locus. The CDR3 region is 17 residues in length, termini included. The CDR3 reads CASSPGCVGGGTDTQYF.

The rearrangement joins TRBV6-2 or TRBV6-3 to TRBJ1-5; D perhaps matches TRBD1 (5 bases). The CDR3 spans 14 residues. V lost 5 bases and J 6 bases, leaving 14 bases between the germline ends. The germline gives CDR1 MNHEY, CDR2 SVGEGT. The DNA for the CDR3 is TGTGCCAGCAGTCCGACAGAGGAAGGTCAGCCCCAGCATTTT. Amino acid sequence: CASSPTEEGQPQHF.

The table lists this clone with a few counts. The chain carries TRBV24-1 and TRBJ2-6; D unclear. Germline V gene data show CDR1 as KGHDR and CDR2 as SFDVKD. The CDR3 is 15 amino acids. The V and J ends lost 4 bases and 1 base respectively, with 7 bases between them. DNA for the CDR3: TGTGCCACCAGTGACCCAGCTTCTGGGGCCAACGTCCTGACTTTC. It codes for CATSDPASGANVLTF.

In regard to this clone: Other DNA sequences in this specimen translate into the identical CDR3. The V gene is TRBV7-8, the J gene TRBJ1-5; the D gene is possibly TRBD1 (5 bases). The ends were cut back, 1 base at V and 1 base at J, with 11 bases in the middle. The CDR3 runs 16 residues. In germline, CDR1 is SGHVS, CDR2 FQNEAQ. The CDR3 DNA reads TGTGCCAGCAGCTTAGAGGGGCAGTCCAGCAATCAGCCCCAGCATTTT. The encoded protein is CASSLEGQSSNQPQHF.

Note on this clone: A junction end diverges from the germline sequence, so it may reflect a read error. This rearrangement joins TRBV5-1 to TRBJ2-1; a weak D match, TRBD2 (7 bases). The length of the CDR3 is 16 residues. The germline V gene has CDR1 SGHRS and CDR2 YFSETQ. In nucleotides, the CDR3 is TGCGCCCGCAGCCCCGAGGGGGGGGGCCCCTCCAATGAGCAGTTCTTC. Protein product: CARSPEGGGPSNEQFF.